The 2 T cell receptor beta chains below all came from one sample that was sequenced in a study of blood T cell repertoires in COVID-19. Profiled with immunoSEQ multiplex PCR; TCRdb holds only in-frame clones, not every one. The sample includes about 110,000 clones, approximately 88% of them seen just once. The sequenced material came from peripheral blood. The receptors stem from a human donor in a cohort sampled during active COVID-19.

The CDR3 loop is CASSLDQSDTEAFF. The CDR3 DNA follows: TGTGCCAGCAGCTTAGATCAGTCTGACACTGAAGCTTTCTTT. The chain couples TRBV11-2 to TRBJ1-1; D gene uncertain. The CDR3 spans 14 residues. Trimming shortened V by 0 bases and J by 3 bases, and 8 bases separated the two germline ends. Germline assignment: CDR1 SGHAT and CDR2 FQNNGV.

This clone was picked up one time. V usage is TRBV19 and J usage is TRBJ1-1; 7 bases match TRBD1. The CDR3 contains 15 residues. The germline CDR1 and CDR2 sequences are LNHDA and SQIVND (reference sequence). V trimming: 3 bases; J trimming: 3 bases; junction bases outside the gene matches: 7. The CDR3 here is CASSIPTGADTEAFF. The CDR3 nucleotides read TGTGCCAGTAGTATCCCCACAGGGGCGGACACTGAAGCTTTCTTT. Variable domain in full (rest from reference TRBV19 and TRBJ1-1): DGGITQSPKYLFRKEGQNVTLSCEQNLNHDAMYWYRQDPGQGLRLIYYSQIVNDFQKGDIAEGYSVSREKKESFPLTVTSAQKNPTAFYLCASSIPTGADTEAFFGQGTRLTVV.